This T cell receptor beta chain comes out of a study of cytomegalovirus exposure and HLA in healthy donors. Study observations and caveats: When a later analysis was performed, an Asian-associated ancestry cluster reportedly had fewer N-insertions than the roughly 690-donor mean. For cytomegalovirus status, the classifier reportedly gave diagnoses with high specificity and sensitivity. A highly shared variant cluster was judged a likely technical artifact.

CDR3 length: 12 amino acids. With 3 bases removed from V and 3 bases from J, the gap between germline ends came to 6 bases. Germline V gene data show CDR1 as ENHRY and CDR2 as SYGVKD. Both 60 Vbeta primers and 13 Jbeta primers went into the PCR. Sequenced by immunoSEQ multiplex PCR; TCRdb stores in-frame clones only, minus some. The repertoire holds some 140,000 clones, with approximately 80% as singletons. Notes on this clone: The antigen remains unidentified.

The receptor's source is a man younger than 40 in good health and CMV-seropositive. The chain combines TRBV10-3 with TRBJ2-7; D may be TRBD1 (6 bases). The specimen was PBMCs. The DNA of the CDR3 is TGTGCCATCAGTGAACAGGGCTACGAGCAGTACTTC. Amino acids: CAISEQGYEQYF.